This TCR beta chain is drawn from a study of radiotherapy plus CTLA-4 blockade in lung cancer. The V gene's germline CDR1 is SGHNT and CDR2 YYREEE (reference sequence). The CDR3 extends over 13 amino acids. V lost 3 bases and J lost 5, with 11 bases in between. Assay used: immunoSEQ multiplex PCR; TCRdb lists only in-frame clones, some missing. The table lists about 51,000 clones, roughly 77% of them singletons, with less than 3% in the top ten. This sequence originates from a human donor with non-small cell lung cancer whose response to radiotherapy plus ipilimumab could not be evaluated. J is TRBJ2-5 and V is TRBV5-4; D is possibly TRBD1 (6 bases). The specimen was peripheral blood, collected from a patient treated with radiotherapy plus ipilimumab. The CDR3 coding sequence is TGTGCCAGCAGCTGGACAGTTTCCGAGACCCAGTACTTC. It codes for CASSWTVSETQYF. Together with reference TRBV5-4 and TRBJ2-5, the CDR3 gives the full variable domain: ETGVTQSPTHLIKTRGQQVTLRCSSQSGHNTVSWYQQALGQGPQFIFQYYREEENGRGNFPPRFSGLQFPNYSSELNVNALELDDSALYLCASSWTVSETQYFGPGTRLLVL.